Each of the 27 T cell receptor beta chains below was sequenced from the same sample in a study of blood T cell repertoires in COVID-19. Libraries were prepared by immunoSEQ multiplex PCR; TCRdb keeps only in-frame clonotypes and omits some of them. The sample holds 250,000 to 350,000 clones, about 89% seen once. The specimen sequenced was peripheral blood. The receptor set was obtained from a woman in her 40s who had recovered from COVID-19.

CDR3 loop: CASSPSPRRLAGDPDTQYF. The CDR3 DNA reads TGTGCCAGCAGCCCCTCACCCCGGCGACTAGCGGGAGACCCAGATACGCAGTATTTT. The chain has TRBV7-3 and TRBJ2-3; the match to TRBD2 covers 12 bases. The V segment lost 5 bases and the J segment 4 bases; nucleotides outside the gene matches: 16. The CDR3 runs 19 residues. Germline V gene lookup returns CDR1 SGHTA and CDR2 FQGTGA.

In its sample, this clone was seen once. The chain recombines TRBV5-5 with TRBJ2-1; tentatively, D is TRBD2 (5 bases). The CDR3 length is 15 residues. In germline, CDR1 is SGHKS, CDR2 YYEKEE (reference sequence). V dropped 4 bases and J dropped 3 bases, with 14 bases sitting between them. The CDR3 here is CASSPVPGNYNEQFF. The CDR3 DNA sequence: TGTGCCAGCAGCCCCGTGCCGGGGAACTACAATGAGCAGTTCTTC.

The J gene is TRBJ2-7, the V gene TRBV28; possible D gene TRBD2, 7 bases. Germline CDR1 reads MDHEN; CDR2 reads SYDVKM. V was pared by 6 bases and J by 3 bases, with 27 bases between. This CDR3 has 18 residues. CDR3 in DNA: TGTGCCAGCAGGACAACCAGGAATCCAGGGGAGGGGTTCTACGAGCAGTACTTC. This gives the protein CASRTTRNPGEGFYEQYF.

This chain uses TRBV7-2 with TRBJ2-7, with 9 positions matching TRBD1. Germline V gene data show CDR1 as SGHTA and CDR2 as FQGNSA. The CDR3 consists of 13 residues. The V and J ends lost 5 bases and 3 bases, in that order; junction bases with no gene match: 2. The CDR3 sequence is CASSTGQGYEQYF. The CDR3 DNA reads TGTGCCAGCAGCACGGGACAGGGCTACGAGCAGTACTTC.

The V gene is TRBV10-3, the J gene TRBJ2-7; 10 bases fit TRBD1. The V and J ends lost 3 bases and 0 bases, in that order; junction bases with no gene match: 5. This CDR3 region has 16 residues. The germline CDR1 and CDR2 sequences are ENHRY and SYGVKD. CDR3: CAISDLDRGSSYEQYF. The CDR3 bases are TGTGCCATCAGTGACCTGGACAGGGGGAGCTCCTACGAGCAGTACTTC.

This chain links TRBV7-3 with TRBJ2-2; 9 bases match TRBD2. J lost 7 bases, V lost 6 bases, and 3 bases had no gene match. The CDR3 contains 13 residues. The germline CDR1 and CDR2 sequences are SGHTA and FQGTGA. DNA of the CDR3: TGTGCCAGCAGTGGACTAGCGAGCGGGGAGCTGTTTTTT. Residues: CASSGLASGELFF.

This clone has just a few counts. The chain couples TRBV6-2 or TRBV6-3 to TRBJ1-2; D is unclear. The CDR3 runs to 15 residues. V was shortened by 0 bases and J by 2 bases, with 10 bases between the two germline ends. From germline, CDR1 is MNHEY and CDR2 SVGEGT. DNA of the CDR3: TGTGCCAGCAGTTACTCGACGTCCAGGAACTATGGCTACACCTTC. Its translation: CASSYSTSRNYGYTF.

The chain couples TRBV9 to TRBJ2-7; D is perhaps TRBD2 (6 bases). The ends were cut back, 3 bases at V and 7 bases at J, with 17 bases in the middle. The germline CDR1 and CDR2 sequences are SGDLS and YYNGEE. The CDR3 consists of 14 residues. The CDR3 spells CASSASTRGREQYF. CDR3 nucleotides: TGTGCCAGCAGCGCGTCGACTAGAGGAAGGGAGCAGTACTTC.

The chain has TRBV9 and TRBJ2-7; tentatively, D is TRBD2 (6 bases). V dropped 4 bases and J dropped 5 bases, with 19 bases sitting between them. The length of the CDR3 is 15 residues. CDR1 and CDR2 (germline): SGDLS, YYNGEE. This chain's CDR3 is CASSPRGGSMHEQYF. DNA of the CDR3: TGTGCCAGCAGCCCCCGCGGAGGGAGTATGCACGAGCAGTACTTC. The full variable domain, completed using reference TRBV9 and TRBJ2-7, is DSGVTQTPKHLITATGQRVTLRCSPRSGDLSVYWYQQSLDQGLQFLIQYYNGEERAKGNILERFSAQQFPDLHSELNLSSLELGDSALYFCASSPRGGSMHEQYFGPGTRLTVT.

The J gene is TRBJ1-1, the V gene TRBV7-8, with 9 bases identical to TRBD1. The CDR3 contains 15 residues. Germline V gives CDR1 SGHVS, CDR2 FQNEAQ. Trimming took 5 bases from V and 4 from J; bases not matched to a gene: 8. In nucleotides, the CDR3 is TGTGCCAGCAGCCGAGGACAGGGGATGGGCACTGAAGCTTTCTTT. It specifies CASSRGQGMGTEAFF.

This clone was recorded once. The V gene is TRBV18, the J gene TRBJ1-2; D call uncertain. V shed 2 bases and J shed 2 bases, with 6 bases lying between them. Germline V lookup: CDR1 KGHSH, CDR2 LQKENI. The length of the CDR3 is 13 residues. CDR3 DNA: TGTGCCAGCTCACCAGGCCCGAACTATGGCTACACCTTC. Protein sequence: CASSPGPNYGYTF.

This clone came up a few times. V and J are TRBV28 and TRBJ1-5; 7 bases map to TRBD1. Germline assignment: CDR1 MDHEN and CDR2 SYDVKM. CDR3 length: 16 residues. V lost 7 bases to trimming and J lost 1 base; unmatched junction nucleotides: 10. For the CDR3, the DNA is TGTGCCAGCACCGTGACAGGGCCTCTCAGCAATCAGCCCCAGCATTTT. Protein product: CASTVTGPLSNQPQHF.

The chain employs TRBV7-9 and TRBJ2-7, with 9 bases lining up with TRBD1. Germline V gene lookup returns CDR1 SEHNR and CDR2 FQNEAQ (reference sequence). V shed 10 bases, J shed 3 bases, and the junction held 7 bases outside the gene matches. The length of the CDR3 is 13 residues. The CDR3 sequence: CAIETGGGYEQYF. The CDR3 region has the DNA TGTGCCATCGAAACAGGGGGCGGCTACGAGCAGTACTTC.

V gene TRBV13 combines with J gene TRBJ2-6; TRBD2 might be the D (6 bases). Between the trimmed V and J ends, which lost 2 bases and 3 bases, there was a span of 17 bases. The CDR3 runs 18 residues. Germline CDR1 is PRHDT and CDR2 is FYEKMQ (reference sequence). The CDR3 loop reads CASSLTGLPRSGANVLTF. CDR3 nucleotides: TGTGCCAGCAGCTTAACGGGACTTCCAAGGAGTGGGGCCAACGTCCTGACTTTC.

This sequence joins TRBV18 and TRBJ1-3, with TRBD1 identical over 8 bases. Germline CDR1 KGHSH, CDR2 LQKENI. The CDR3 runs to 16 residues. The trim removed 2 bases at V and 2 bases at J, leaving 5 bases unmatched. The CDR3 spells CASSPVAGGPGNTIYF. CDR3 nucleotide sequence: TGTGCCAGCTCACCAGTGGCAGGGGGCCCTGGAAACACCATATATTTT.

J is TRBJ1-2 and V is TRBV11-3; a possible D gene is TRBD1 (6 bases). The V gene's germline CDR1 is SGHNT and CDR2 YENEEA. V was cut by 1 base and J by 0 bases, with 6 bases left in between. The CDR3 is made up of 14 amino acids. CDR3 nucleotide sequence: TGTGCCAGCAGCTTAGGACAGGCTAACTATGGCTACACCTTC. It translates to CASSLGQANYGYTF.

The chain joins TRBV5-1 to TRBJ2-2; D might be TRBD2 (6 bases). The CDR3 is 19 amino acids. The V gene's germline CDR1 is SGHRS and CDR2 YFSETQ. V was clipped by 1 base and J by 1 base, with 20 bases between them. CDR3 sequence: CASSLSDGDSSVNTGELFF. In nucleotides, the CDR3 is TGCGCCAGCAGCTTGAGCGACGGGGACTCCTCGGTGAACACCGGGGAGCTGTTTTTT.

The chain links TRBV24-1 to TRBJ2-5, with 7 bases fitting TRBD2. V shed 1 base, J shed 5 bases, and the junction held 3 bases outside the gene matches. This CDR3 spans 14 amino acids. Looked up from germline, CDR1 is KGHDR and CDR2 is SFDVKD. The CDR3 protein is CATSDFRGGETQYF. The CDR3 region has the DNA TGTGCCACCAGTGATTTCCGGGGAGGGGAGACCCAGTACTTC.

The chain links TRBV19 to TRBJ2-5; 12 bases are shared with TRBD1. Looked up from germline, CDR1 is LNHDA and CDR2 is SQIVND (reference sequence). This CDR3 has 15 amino acids. V lost 7 bases and J lost 3; bases outside the gene matches: 6. CDR3 coding DNA: TGTGCCAGTAAGGGGGGACAGGGGGCTAAAGAGACCCAGTACTTC. Translating it yields CASKGGQGAKETQYF.

As regards this clone: Compared with germline, one end of the junction differs, possibly owing to a read error. The chain links TRBV5-1 to TRBJ2-7; TRBD2 agrees at 15 bases. The germline V gene encodes CDR1 SGHRS and CDR2 YFSETQ. The CDR3 totals 15 residues. The CDR3 loop reads CASSFGTTGLAGGNF. DNA for the CDR3: TGCGCCAGCAGCTTCGGTACCACGGGACTAGCGGGAGGAAACTTC.

The rearrangement links TRBV28 to TRBJ2-7; 7 nucleotides match TRBD1. Germline CDR1 is MDHEN and CDR2 is SYDVKM. V was pared by 2 bases and J by 3 bases, with 4 bases of the junction left unmatched. This CDR3 has 14 amino acids. In DNA form, the CDR3 reads TGTGCCAGCAGTTTAGGTGGGACAGACTACGAGCAGTACTTC. Residues: CASSLGGTDYEQYF.

V and J are TRBV5-1 and TRBJ2-1; D might be TRBD1 (7 bases). The germline gives CDR1 SGHRS, CDR2 YFSETQ. V lost 0 bases and J 7 bases, leaving 17 bases between the germline ends. This CDR3 contains 16 residues. CDR3 sequence reads: CASSLAGAGGTNEQFF. In nucleotides, the CDR3 is TGCGCCAGCAGCTTGGCGGGGGCAGGGGGAACGAATGAGCAGTTCTTC. Full variable domain (remainder filled in from reference TRBV5-1 and TRBJ2-1): KAGVTQTPRYLIKTRGQQVTLSCSPISGHRSVSWYQQTPGQGLQFLFEYFSETQRNKGNFPGRFSGRQFSNSRSEMNVSTLELGDSALYLCASSLAGAGGTNEQFFGPGTRLTVL.

The DNA for the CDR3 is TGTGCCACCCAGACGACAGGGGCCCCCCAAGAGACCCAGTACTTC. Its protein is CATQTTGAPQETQYF. The chain joins TRBV10-3 to TRBJ2-5; TRBD1 matches at 8 bases. The CDR3 contains 15 residues. Losses at the gene ends were 10 bases for V and 1 base for J; bases not matched to a gene: 11. Germline V gene sequence: CDR1 ENHRY, CDR2 SYGVKD.

The chain has TRBV28 and TRBJ2-3; 7 positions agree with TRBD1. The CDR3 covers 15 residues. CDR1 and CDR2 (germline): MDHEN, SYDVKM. J gave up 4 bases and V 5 bases, and 9 bases lay outside the gene matches. Written as DNA, the CDR3 is TGTGCCAGCAGTCTCTCACAGGGGCCCTCAGATACGCAGTATTTT. Encoded protein: CASSLSQGPSDTQYF.

V gene TRBV27 combines with J gene TRBJ2-3, with TRBD1 as a possible D gene (5 bases). Trimming left V 1 base short and J 0 bases short, with 8 bases between. The germline V gene encodes CDR1 MNHEY and CDR2 SMNVEV (reference sequence). CDR3 length: 15 amino acids. The CDR3, as DNA: TGTGCCAGCAGTTTATTTGACAGTAGCACAGATACGCAGTATTTT. The encoded protein is CASSLFDSSTDTQYF.

The rearrangement uses TRBV7-8 and TRBJ2-7, with TRBD2 as a possible D gene (7 bases). The CDR3 totals 16 residues. The V end was cut by 5 bases, the J end by 4 bases, with 21 bases between. Germline-derived CDR1 and CDR2 are SGHVS and FQNEAQ. In DNA form, the CDR3 reads TGTGCCAGCAGCCCTCAAGCGGCGGGGGCAAATTACGAGCAGTACTTC. Translating it yields CASSPQAAGANYEQYF.

The chain has TRBV10-3 and TRBJ2-5; 8 bases fit TRBD2. CDR1 is ENHRY and CDR2 is SYGVKD in the germline V gene. The CDR3 contains 15 residues. With 6 bases clipped from V and 5 bases from J, the junction kept 11 bases outside the gene matches. CDR3 sequence (DNA): TGTGCCATCAGCCCTAGGCGGGGGGCATGGGAGACCCAGTACTTC. Its protein is CAISPRRGAWETQYF.